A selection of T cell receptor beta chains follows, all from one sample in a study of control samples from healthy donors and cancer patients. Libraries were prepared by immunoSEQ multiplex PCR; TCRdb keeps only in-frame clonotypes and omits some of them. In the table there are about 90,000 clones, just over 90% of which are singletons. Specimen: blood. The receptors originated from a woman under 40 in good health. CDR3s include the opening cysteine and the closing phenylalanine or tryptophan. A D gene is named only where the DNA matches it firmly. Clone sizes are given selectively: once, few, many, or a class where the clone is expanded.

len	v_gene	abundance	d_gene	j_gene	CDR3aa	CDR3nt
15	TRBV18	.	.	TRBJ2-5	CASSPPGGTEETQYF	TGTGCCAGCTCACCACCGGGAGGAACCGAAGAGACCCAGTACTTC
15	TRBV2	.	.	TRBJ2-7	CASSKTGTLDYEQYF	TGTGCCAGCAGTAAAACCGGGACACTCGACTACGAGCAGTACTTC
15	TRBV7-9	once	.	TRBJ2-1	CASSLTLGLYNEQFF	TGTGCCAGCAGCTTAACTCTGGGCCTCTACAATGAGCAGTTCTTC
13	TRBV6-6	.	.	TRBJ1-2	CASMAGTNYGYTF	TGTGCCAGCATGGCGGGGACTAACTATGGCTACACCTTC
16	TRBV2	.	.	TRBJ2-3	CASSPRREMGTDTQYF	TGTGCCAGCAGCCCAAGGAGGGAGATGGGCACAGATACGCAGTATTTT
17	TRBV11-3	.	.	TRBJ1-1	CASSLGGEGVGDTEAFF	TGTGCCAGCAGCTTAGGAGGGGAGGGAGTGGGAGACACTGAAGCTTTCTTT
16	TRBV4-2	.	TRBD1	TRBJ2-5	CASSQDRGQGAETQYF	TGTGCCAGCAGCCAAGATCGGGGCCAGGGGGCCGAGACCCAGTACTTC
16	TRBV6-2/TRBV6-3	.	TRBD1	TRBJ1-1	CASSYSTGGMGTEAFF	TGTGCCAGCAGTTATTCGACAGGGGGCATGGGCACTGAAGCTTTCTTT
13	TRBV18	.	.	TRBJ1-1	CASSPNKGAKAFF	TGTGCCAGCTCACCAAACAAGGGTGCTAAAGCTTTCTTT
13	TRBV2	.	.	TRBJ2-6	CASTARGANVLTF	TGTGCCAGCACCGCCCGGGGGGCCAACGTCCTGACTTTC
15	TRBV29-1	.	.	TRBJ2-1	CSVQGGSGAYNEQFF	TGCAGCGTTCAAGGGGGAAGCGGGGCTTACAATGAGCAGTTCTTC
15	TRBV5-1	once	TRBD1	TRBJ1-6	CASSRSGQTNSPLHF	TGCGCCAGCAGCCGATCGGGACAGACCAATTCACCCCTCCACTTT
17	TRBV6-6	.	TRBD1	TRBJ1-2	CASSLNSWEGAVYGYTF	TGTGCCAGCAGTCTTAACTCCTGGGAGGGGGCGGTCTATGGCTACACCTTC
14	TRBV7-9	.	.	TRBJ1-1	CASSLLNSDTEAFF	TGTGCCAGCAGCTTACTGAATTCCGACACTGAAGCTTTCTTT
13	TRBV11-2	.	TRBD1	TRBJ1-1	CASSLDGTGKAFF	TGTGCCAGCAGCTTAGACGGGACAGGAAAAGCTTTCTTT
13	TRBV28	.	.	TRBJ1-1	CASSSSGTIEAFF	TGTGCCAGCAGTTCCTCCGGGACAATAGAAGCTTTCTTT
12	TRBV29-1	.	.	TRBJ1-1	CSVQQTNTEAFF	TGCAGCGTTCAGCAAACAAACACTGAAGCTTTCTTT
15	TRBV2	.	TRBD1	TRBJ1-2	CASTPWDRGSGGYTF	TGTGCCAGCACTCCCTGGGACAGGGGGTCGGGCGGCTACACCTTC
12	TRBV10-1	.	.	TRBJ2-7	CASSGQNYEQYF	TGCGCCAGCAGCGGACAGAACTACGAGCAGTACTTC
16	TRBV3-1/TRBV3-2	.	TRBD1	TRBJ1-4	CASSQQGVGTNEKLFF	TGTGCCAGCAGCCAGCAGGGGGTAGGAACTAATGAAAAACTGTTTTTT
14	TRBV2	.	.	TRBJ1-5	CASSLGGSNQPQHF	TGTGCCAGCAGCCTCGGGGGGAGCAATCAGCCCCAGCATTTT
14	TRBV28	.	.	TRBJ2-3	CASSMAVTRHTQYF	TGTGCCAGCAGTATGGCTGTTACCCGGCATACGCAGTATTTT
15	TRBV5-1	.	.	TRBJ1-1	CASSLARGENTEAFF	TGCGCCAGCAGCTTGGCTCGGGGGGAGAACACTGAAGCTTTCTTT
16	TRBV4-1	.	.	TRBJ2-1	CASSQRTVSSYNEQFF	TGCGCCAGCAGCCAACGGACGGTGAGCTCCTACAATGAGCAGTTCTTC
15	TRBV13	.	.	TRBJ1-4	CASSDQGATNEKLFF	TGTGCCAGCAGCGACCAGGGCGCAACTAATGAAAAACTGTTTTTT
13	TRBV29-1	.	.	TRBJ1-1	CSVAGTLNTEAFF	TGCAGCGTTGCGGGGACACTGAACACTGAAGCTTTCTTT
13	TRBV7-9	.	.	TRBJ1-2	CASSLDGNYGYTF	TGTGCCAGCAGCTTGGACGGAAACTATGGCTACACCTTC
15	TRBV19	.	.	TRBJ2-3	CASSITAGTGDTQYF	TGTGCCAGTAGTATTACTGCGGGTACGGGGGATACGCAGTATTTT
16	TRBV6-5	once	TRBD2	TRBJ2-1	CASSSFGGGREFEQFF	TGTGCCAGCAGTTCTTTCGGGGGGGGGAGAGAGTTTGAGCAGTTCTTC
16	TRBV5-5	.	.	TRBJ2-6	CASSLHRNSGANVLTF	TGTGCCAGCAGCTTGCACAGAAACTCTGGGGCCAACGTCCTGACTTTC
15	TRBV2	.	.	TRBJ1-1	CASSPTVQGNTEAFF	TGTGCCAGCAGTCCGACCGTACAGGGGAACACTGAAGCTTTCTTT
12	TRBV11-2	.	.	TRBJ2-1	CASSPSYNEQFF	TGTGCCAGCAGCCCCTCCTACAATGAGCAGTTCTTC
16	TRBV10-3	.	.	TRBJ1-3	CAIRDSDGSSGNTIYF	TGTGCCATCAGGGACTCCGACGGGAGCTCTGGAAACACCATATATTTT
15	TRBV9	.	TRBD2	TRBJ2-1	CASSATSGVYNEQFF	TGTGCCAGCAGCGCAACTAGCGGGGTCTACAATGAGCAGTTCTTC
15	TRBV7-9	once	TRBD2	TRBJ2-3	CASRMREGRTDTQYF	TGTGCCAGCCGCATGCGGGAGGGCCGCACAGATACGCAGTATTTT
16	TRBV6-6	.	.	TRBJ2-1	CASSHSTGSSYNEQFF	TGTGCCAGCAGCCACTCTACGGGGAGCTCCTACAATGAGCAGTTCTTC
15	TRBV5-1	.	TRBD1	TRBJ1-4	CASSFSGTVLEKLFF	TGCGCCAGCAGCTTCTCCGGGACAGTGCTTGAAAAACTGTTTTTT
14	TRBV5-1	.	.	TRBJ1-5	CASSLGQENQPQHF	TGCGCCAGCAGCTTGGGGCAGGAGAATCAGCCCCAGCATTTT
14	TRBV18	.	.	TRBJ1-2	CASSPDMIFYGYTF	TGTGCCAGCTCACCAGACATGATTTTCTATGGCTACACCTTC
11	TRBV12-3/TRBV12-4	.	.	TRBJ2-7	CASSLDYEQYF	TGTGCCAGCAGTTTAGACTACGAGCAGTACTTC
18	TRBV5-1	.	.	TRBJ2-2	CASSLIRSTDSYSGELFF	TGCGCCAGCAGCTTGATCCGATCCACAGACAGCTATTCCGGGGAGCTGTTTTTT
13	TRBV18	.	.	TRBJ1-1	CASSPRLDTEAFF	TGTGCCAGCTCACCTCGACTCGACACTGAAGCTTTCTTT
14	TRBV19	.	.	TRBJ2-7	CASSGEMGVYEQYF	TGTGCCAGTAGCGGAGAGATGGGGGTGTACGAGCAGTACTTC
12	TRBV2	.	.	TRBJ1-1	CASSVGYTEAFF	TGTGCCAGCAGTGTTGGGTACACTGAAGCTTTCTTT